This T cell receptor beta chain was found in a study of Graves' ophthalmopathy and Graves' hyperthyroidism. As for the study in general: Hyperthyroidism was classified as stable if no ophthalmopathy occurred within 18 months of follow-up. Study-wide points: Blood shared most expanded thyroid clonotypes above 0.001 frequency. Ophthalmopathy progression was predicted by the model at 70.59% sensitivity and approximately 72% specificity.

Researchers turned away patients with other autoimmune diseases, uncontrolled infections, pregnancy or lactation. Amplified TCR beta CDR3 regions were obtained using RNA transcripts as template. An initial RT-PCR round employing HTBI primers preceded a second-round multiplex PCR. Using its own MiXCR run on the multiplex PCR reads, TCRdb lists one record per CDR3 protein. The sample shows about 1.1 million distinct CDR3 sequences, about 38% of them seen only once. This clonotype was detected only a few times. Its matching antigen is unknown. The material sequenced was peripheral blood or thyroid tissue (not recorded which). The sequence derives from an adult man with Graves' hyperthyroidism.

CDR3 residues: CASSQMSGGKAGELFF. The CDR3 DNA reads TGTGCCAGCAGCCAGATGTCCGGCGGGAAGGCCGGGGAGCTGTTTTTT. The chain recombines TRBV5-6 with TRBJ2-2, with D maybe TRBD2 (6 bases). V lost 4 bases, J lost 6 bases, and 19 bases lay in between. The germline V gene encodes CDR1 SGHDT and CDR2 YYEEEE. This CDR3 comprises 16 residues.